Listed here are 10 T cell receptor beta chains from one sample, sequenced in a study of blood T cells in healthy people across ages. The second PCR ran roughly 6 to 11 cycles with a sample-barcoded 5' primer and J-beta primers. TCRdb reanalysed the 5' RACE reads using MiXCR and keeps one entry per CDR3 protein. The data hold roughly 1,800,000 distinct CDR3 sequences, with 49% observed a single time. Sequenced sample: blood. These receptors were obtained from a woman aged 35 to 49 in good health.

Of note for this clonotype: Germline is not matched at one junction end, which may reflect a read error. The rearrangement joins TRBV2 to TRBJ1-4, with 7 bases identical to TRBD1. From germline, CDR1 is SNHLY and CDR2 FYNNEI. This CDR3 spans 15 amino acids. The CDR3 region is CAGSEDRTTNEKLFF. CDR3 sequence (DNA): TGTGCCGGCAGTGAGGACAGGACAACTAATGAAAAACTGTTTTTT. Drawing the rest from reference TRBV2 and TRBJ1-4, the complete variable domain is EPEVTQTPSHQVTQMGQEVILRCVPISNHLYFYWYRQILGQKVEFLVSFYNNEISEKSEIFDDQFSVERPDGSNFTLKIRSTKLEDSAMYFCAGSEDRTTNEKLFFGSGTQLSVL.

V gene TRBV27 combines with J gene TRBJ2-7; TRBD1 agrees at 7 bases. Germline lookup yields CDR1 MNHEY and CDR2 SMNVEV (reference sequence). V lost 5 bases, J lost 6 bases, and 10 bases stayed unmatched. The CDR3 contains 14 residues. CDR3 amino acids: CASSKLWDSSEQYF. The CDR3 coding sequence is TGTGCCAGCAGTAAACTATGGGACAGCTCCGAGCAGTACTTC.

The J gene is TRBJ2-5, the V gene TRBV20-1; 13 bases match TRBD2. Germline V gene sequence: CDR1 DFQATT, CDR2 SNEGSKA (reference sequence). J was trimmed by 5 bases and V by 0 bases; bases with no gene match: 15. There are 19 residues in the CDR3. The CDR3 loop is CSARDHLGTSGATRETQYF. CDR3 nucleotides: TGCAGTGCTAGAGACCACCTCGGGACTAGCGGGGCCACGCGGGAGACCCAGTACTTC.

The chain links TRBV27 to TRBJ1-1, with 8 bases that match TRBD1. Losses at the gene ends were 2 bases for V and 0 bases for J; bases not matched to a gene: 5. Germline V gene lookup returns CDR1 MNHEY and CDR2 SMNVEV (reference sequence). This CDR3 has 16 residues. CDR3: CASSLRTGIMNTEAFF. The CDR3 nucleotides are TGTGCCAGCAGTTTACGGACAGGGATCATGAACACTGAAGCTTTCTTT.

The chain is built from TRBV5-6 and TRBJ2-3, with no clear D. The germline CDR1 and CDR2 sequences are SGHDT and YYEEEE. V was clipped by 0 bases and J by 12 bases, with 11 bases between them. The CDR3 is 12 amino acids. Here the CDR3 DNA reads TGTGCCAGCAGCTTGGCCCAAGGCGTCCAGTATTTT. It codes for CASSLAQGVQYF.

Written as DNA, the CDR3 is TGCGCCAGCAGCCCACCCGCGAACTCGGCTATCGATGAGCAGTTCTTC. Translation: CASSPPANSAIDEQFF. This rearrangement joins TRBV5-1 to TRBJ2-1; D gene unclear. Germline V lookup: CDR1 SGHRS, CDR2 YFSETQ. The CDR3 runs 16 residues. V lost 4 bases and J lost 8, with 22 bases in between.

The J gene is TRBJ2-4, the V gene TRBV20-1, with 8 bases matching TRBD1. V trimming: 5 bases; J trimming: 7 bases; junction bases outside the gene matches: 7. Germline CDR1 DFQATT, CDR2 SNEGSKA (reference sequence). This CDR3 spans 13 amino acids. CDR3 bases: TGCAGTGCTCTCCAGGGGGCGCGGAACATTCAGTACTTC. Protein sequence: CSALQGARNIQYF.

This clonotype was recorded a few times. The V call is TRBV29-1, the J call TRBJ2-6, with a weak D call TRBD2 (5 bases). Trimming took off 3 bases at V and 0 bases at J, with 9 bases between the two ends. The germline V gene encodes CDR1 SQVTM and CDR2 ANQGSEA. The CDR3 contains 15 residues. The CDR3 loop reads CSVELGSSGANVLTF. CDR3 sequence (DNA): TGCAGCGTTGAGTTAGGGAGCTCTGGGGCCAACGTCCTGACTTTC. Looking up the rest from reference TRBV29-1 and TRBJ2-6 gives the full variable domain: SAVISQKPSRDICQRGTSLTIQCQVDSQVTMMFWYRQQPGQSLTLIATANQGSEATYESGFVIDKFPISRPNLTFSTLTVSNMSPEDSSIYLCSVELGSSGANVLTFGAGSRLTVL.

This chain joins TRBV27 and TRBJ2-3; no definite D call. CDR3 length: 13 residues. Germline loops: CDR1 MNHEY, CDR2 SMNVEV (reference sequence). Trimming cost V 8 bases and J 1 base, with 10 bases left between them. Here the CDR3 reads CASGWVGTDTQYF. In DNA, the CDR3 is TGTGCCAGCGGCTGGGTGGGCACAGATACGCAGTATTTT.

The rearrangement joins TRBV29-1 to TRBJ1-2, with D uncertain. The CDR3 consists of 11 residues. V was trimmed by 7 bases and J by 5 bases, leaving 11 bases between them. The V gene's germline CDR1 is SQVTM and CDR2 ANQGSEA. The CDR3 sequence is CSANSGYGYTF. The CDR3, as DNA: TGCAGCGCTAATTCAGGTTATGGCTACACCTTC.